Each of the 5 T cell receptor beta chains below was sequenced from the same sample in a study of T cell repertoires in cytomegalovirus infection. Using its own MiXCR run on the reads, TCRdb lists one record per CDR3 protein. The top ten hold about a sixth of the sample, which has about half a million distinct CDR3 sequences, about 33% seen once. These TCRs' antigens remain unknown. The sequences come from cultured PBMCs, collected from culture after CMV antigen stimulation. These receptors originate from a human donor in good health (CMV status not recorded). Some clones in this sample may be carry-over from other donors' samples.

The chain is built from TRBV5-3 and TRBJ2-3; D not resolved. TRBV5-3 is noted as an ORF with a role that remains uncertain. Trimming stripped 8 bases from V and 3 bases from J, with 16 bases between. CDR3 length equals 14 residues. The CDR3 loop is CASTLAQRTDTQYF. The CDR3 nucleotides read TGTGCCAGCACCCTGGCCCAGAGGACAGATACGCAGTATTTT.

This clonotype was observed many times. The rearrangement links TRBV7-2 to TRBJ2-1, with D perhaps matching TRBD2 (6 bases). The length of the CDR3 is 13 residues. Germline V gene sequence: CDR1 SGHTA, CDR2 FQGNSA. V was pared by 1 base and J by 6 bases, with 7 bases between. The CDR3 sequence is CASSLGLVNEQFF. CDR3 bases: TGTGCCAGCAGCTTAGGACTAGTCAATGAGCAGTTCTTC.

This clonotype was counted a few times. The chain joins TRBV23-1 to TRBJ1-5, with D possibly matching TRBD1 (5 bases). TRBV23-1 is designated an ORF whose function remains uncertain. The CDR3 spans 13 residues. V lost 2 bases and J lost 7, with 9 bases in between. This CDR3 reads CASSQPGGQPQHF. The CDR3 DNA sequence: TGCGCCAGCAGTCAACCGGGGGGGCAGCCCCAGCATTTT.

In its sample, this clonotype was seen once. The chain has TRBV15 and TRBJ2-1, with 9 bases fitting TRBD2. V lost 0 bases to trimming and J lost 10 bases; unmatched junction nucleotides: 10. The CDR3 has 16 residues. CDR1 and CDR2 (germline): LNHNV, YYDKDF (reference sequence). This CDR3 is CATSRDIAGGPREQFF. CDR3 sequence (DNA): TGTGCCACCAGCAGAGATATTGCGGGAGGGCCGAGGGAGCAGTTCTTC.

This sequence joins TRBV6-2 or TRBV6-3 and TRBJ2-7; D gene unclear. Trimming cost V 2 bases and J 0 bases, with 11 bases left between them. Germline V CDR1 and CDR2: MNHEY, SVGEGT. The CDR3 consists of 15 residues. The CDR3 loop reads CASSYPDANSYEQYF. In nucleotides, the CDR3 is TGTGCCAGCAGTTACCCGGACGCAAACTCCTACGAGCAGTACTTC.